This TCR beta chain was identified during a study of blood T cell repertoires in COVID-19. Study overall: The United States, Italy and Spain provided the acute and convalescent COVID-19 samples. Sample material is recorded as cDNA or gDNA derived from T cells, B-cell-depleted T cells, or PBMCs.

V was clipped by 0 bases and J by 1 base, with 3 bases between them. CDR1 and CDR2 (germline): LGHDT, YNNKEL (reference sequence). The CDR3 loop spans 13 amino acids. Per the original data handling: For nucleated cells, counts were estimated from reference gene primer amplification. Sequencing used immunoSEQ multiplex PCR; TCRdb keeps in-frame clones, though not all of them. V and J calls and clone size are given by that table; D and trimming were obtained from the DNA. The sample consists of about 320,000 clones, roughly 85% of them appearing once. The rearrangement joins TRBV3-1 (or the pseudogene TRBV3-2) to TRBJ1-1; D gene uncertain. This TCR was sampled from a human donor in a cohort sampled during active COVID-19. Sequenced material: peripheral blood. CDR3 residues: CASSQDQNTEAFF. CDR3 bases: TGTGCCAGCAGCCAAGATCAGAACACTGAAGCTTTCTTT.